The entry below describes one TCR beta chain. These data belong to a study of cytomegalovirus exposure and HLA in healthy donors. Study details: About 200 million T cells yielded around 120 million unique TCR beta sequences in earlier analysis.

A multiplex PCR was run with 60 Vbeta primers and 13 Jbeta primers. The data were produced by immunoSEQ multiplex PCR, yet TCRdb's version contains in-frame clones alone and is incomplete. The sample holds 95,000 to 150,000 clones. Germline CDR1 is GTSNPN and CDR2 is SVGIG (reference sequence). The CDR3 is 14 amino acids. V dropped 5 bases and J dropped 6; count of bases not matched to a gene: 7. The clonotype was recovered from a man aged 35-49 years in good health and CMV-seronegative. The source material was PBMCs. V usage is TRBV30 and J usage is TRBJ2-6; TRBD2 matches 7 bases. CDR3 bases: TGTGCCTGGGGGAGGGGATGGGAGGCCAACGTCCTGACTTTC. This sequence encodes CAWGRGWEANVLTF.